This T cell receptor (beta chain) appears in the sequencing data of a study of CD8 T cells in ankylosing spondylitis. Overall study results and limits: A motif of 7 or 8 highly homologous TCR beta variants was seen as apparently characteristic of ankylosing spondylitis blood. Before this, some motif variants had been reported in reactive arthritis synovial fluid and blood. The authors reported significant enrichment of disease-linked clones in matched ankylosing spondylitis synovial fluid.

The TCR beta libraries were generated through quantitative 5'-RACE incorporating molecular barcodes. TCRdb recomputed calls from the 5' RACE reads with MiXCR, one row per CDR3 protein. The table lists hundreds of thousands of distinct CDR3 sequences, roughly 25% of them singletons. There are 13 residues in the CDR3. In germline, CDR1 is SGHRS, CDR2 YFSETQ. V was pared by 3 bases and J by 2 bases, with 3 bases between. Regarding this clonotype: The antigen is unknown.

The sequence came from a male donor with ankylosing spondylitis. The specimen was blood, either unsorted or a sorted T cell fraction (not recorded which). The rearrangement joins TRBV5-1 to TRBJ2-6; D is ambiguous. CDR3 DNA sequence: TGCGCCAGCAGCTATCCTGGGGCCAACGTCCTGACTTTC. Amino acids: CASSYPGANVLTF.